What follows are 18 T cell receptor beta chains derived from one specimen sequenced in a study of T cells after yellow fever vaccination. MiXCR, run by TCRdb on the 5' RACE reads, gives a single entry per CDR3 protein. The repertoire holds about 350,000 distinct CDR3 sequences, with roughly 12% as singletons. Sequenced here: PBMCs, sampled on the day of the first yellow fever vaccination. These receptors were collected from a man aged 18 to 30 who received the YFV17D yellow fever vaccine.

The chain is built from TRBV7-2 and TRBJ2-7, with 7 bases matching TRBD1. J gave up 7 bases and V 3 bases, and 9 bases lay outside the gene matches. In germline, CDR1 is SGHTA, CDR2 FQGNSA. The CDR3 is 14 residues long. In DNA, the CDR3 is TGTGCCAGCAGCTTCCGCGGTTCAGGGGGAGAGCAGTACTTC. It yields the protein CASSFRGSGGEQYF.

This chain uses TRBV20-1 with TRBJ1-1, with unresolved D. The CDR3 has 15 amino acids. Germline V CDR1 and CDR2: DFQATT, SNEGSKA (reference sequence). The V gene lost 1 base and the J gene lost 0 bases, with 12 bases spanning the gap. Here the CDR3 DNA reads TGCAGTGCTAGAGTCAGCGGGCACATGAACACTGAAGCTTTCTTT. Translating it yields CSARVSGHMNTEAFF.

This clonotype has only a few counts. The chain links TRBV5-1 to TRBJ1-2; the D is unclear. The V end lost 0 bases, the J end lost 5 bases, and 14 bases lay between the germline ends. The V gene's germline CDR1 is SGHRS and CDR2 YFSETQ. This CDR3 has 15 residues. CDR3 nucleotide sequence: TGCGCCAGCAGCTTGGCCGGACGGGAAGATTATGGCTACACCTTC. This translates into CASSLAGREDYGYTF.

The chain links TRBV10-3 to TRBJ2-2, with no clear D. Between the trimmed V and J ends, which lost 6 bases and 3 bases, there was a span of 11 bases. Per the germline V gene, CDR1 is ENHRY and CDR2 is SYGVKD. CDR3 length: 14 amino acids. The CDR3 protein is CAISENRDTGELFF. DNA for the CDR3: TGTGCCATCAGCGAGAACCGGGACACCGGGGAGCTGTTTTTT.

This chain links TRBV2 with TRBJ1-1; TRBD1 is a possible D gene (5 bases). V was cut by 6 bases and J by 4 bases, with 18 bases left in between. From germline, CDR1 is SNHLY and CDR2 FYNNEI. CDR3 length: 15 residues. The CDR3 bases are TGTGCCAGCAGAACAGGATCCCCCACACTCACTGAAGCTTTCTTT. Residues: CASRTGSPTLTEAFF.

In its sample, this clonotype was seen many times. The rearrangement joins TRBV24-1 to TRBJ1-1; the D is unclear. This CDR3 is 13 amino acids long. Trimming pared 11 bases from V and 1 base from J, leaving 13 bases between. CDR1 is KGHDR and CDR2 is SFDVKD in the germline V gene. Here the CDR3 reads CAIPRAWNTEAFF. In DNA form, the CDR3 reads TGTGCCATCCCTAGGGCGTGGAACACTGAAGCTTTCTTT.

This clonotype was picked up many times. V usage is TRBV29-1 and J usage is TRBJ2-1; tentatively, D is TRBD1 or TRBD2 (5 bases each). The germline CDR1 and CDR2 sequences are SQVTM and ANQGSEA. The CDR3 is made up of 15 amino acids. The V and J ends lost 2 bases and 3 bases respectively, with 14 bases between them. CDR3 sequence reads: CSVESGPPGYNEQFF. CDR3 sequence (DNA): TGCAGCGTTGAATCGGGGCCACCCGGCTACAATGAGCAGTTCTTC.

In its sample, this clonotype was seen a few times. The rearrangement links TRBV4-3 to TRBJ1-5; tentative D call: TRBD1 (6 bases). The CDR3 runs 16 residues. Germline CDR1 LGHNA, CDR2 YSLEER. Trimming took off 0 bases at V and 7 bases at J, with 16 bases between the two ends. The CDR3 bases are TGCGCCAGCAGCCAAGATCGAGGGGGGGCTGGGCAGCCCCAGCATTTT. Translating gives CASSQDRGGAGQPQHF.

V usage is TRBV9 and J usage is TRBJ2-1; 9 nucleotides agree with TRBD2. The V gene end was trimmed by 0 bases and the J gene end by 2 bases; junction bases not matched to a gene: 0. The CDR3 length is 15 residues. Germline-derived CDR1 and CDR2 are SGDLS and YYNGEE. The CDR3 here is CASSVGGGAYNEQFF. The CDR3 DNA reads TGTGCCAGCAGCGTAGGCGGGGGGGCCTACAATGAGCAGTTCTTC.

This clonotype was recorded many times. The chain links TRBV6-2 or TRBV6-3 to TRBJ2-3; TRBD2 agrees at 11 bases. CDR1 is MNHEY and CDR2 is SVGEGT in the germline V gene. This CDR3 is 15 amino acids long. Germline trimming cut 5 bases from V and 7 bases from J; bases unmatched to any gene: 8. CDR3 amino acids: CASSTGLADINTQYF. Written as DNA, the CDR3 is TGTGCCAGCAGTACGGGACTAGCGGACATAAATACGCAGTATTTT.

The chain couples TRBV19 to TRBJ2-7, with 11 bases identical to TRBD1. Looked up from germline, CDR1 is LNHDA and CDR2 is SQIVND (reference sequence). V dropped 4 bases and J dropped 3; count of bases not matched to a gene: 2. The CDR3 is 14 amino acids. This CDR3 reads CASSRTGGNYEQYF. The CDR3 DNA reads as TGTGCCAGTAGTAGGACAGGGGGCAACTACGAGCAGTACTTC. Full variable domain (remainder filled in from reference TRBV19 and TRBJ2-7): DGGITQSPKYLFRKEGQNVTLSCEQNLNHDAMYWYRQDPGQGLRLIYYSQIVNDFQKGDIAEGYSVSREKKESFPLTVTSAQKNPTAFYLCASSRTGGNYEQYFGPGTRLTVT.

This clonotype was seen a few times. The chain links TRBV10-3 to TRBJ2-1; D ambiguous. The length of the CDR3 is 13 residues. CDR1 is ENHRY and CDR2 is SYGVKD in the germline V gene. Between the trimmed V and J ends, which lost 6 bases and 3 bases, there was a span of 9 bases. The CDR3 reads CAIRAPSYNEQFF. CDR3 DNA: TGTGCCATCAGGGCCCCCAGCTACAATGAGCAGTTCTTC.

This clonotype was observed a few times. The chain is built from TRBV18 and TRBJ2-7; D is unresolved. CDR1 and CDR2 from the germline V gene are KGHSH and LQKENI. This CDR3 has 13 residues. The V gene lost 1 base and the J gene lost 5 bases, with 9 bases spanning the gap. The chain's CDR3 is CASSPLTSDEQYF. Written as DNA, the CDR3 is TGTGCCAGCTCACCACTAACTTCCGACGAGCAGTACTTC.

The chain recombines TRBV27 with TRBJ1-1, with 8 positions matching TRBD1. This CDR3 comprises 14 residues. The J segment lost 2 bases and the V segment lost 6 bases, leaving 5 bases of the junction unmatched. Germline CDR1 MNHEY, CDR2 SMNVEV (reference sequence). The CDR3 nucleotides read TGTGCCAGCAGCTTGACAGGGGATAACACTGAAGCTTTCTTT. Amino acids: CASSLTGDNTEAFF.

The table lists this clonotype with a few counts. The genes are TRBV20-1 and TRBJ2-5; D gene unclear. Germline CDR1 is DFQATT and CDR2 is SNEGSKA (reference sequence). The CDR3 runs 14 residues. V was trimmed by 5 bases and J by 4 bases, leaving 17 bases between them. The CDR3 protein is CSAPVSLGGETQYF. The CDR3 DNA reads TGCAGTGCTCCTGTGTCCCTTGGCGGAGAGACCCAGTACTTC.

The chain recombines TRBV5-1 with TRBJ1-1; no reliable D call. CDR1 and CDR2 from the germline V gene are SGHRS and YFSETQ. The CDR3 has 14 amino acids. With 2 bases removed from V and 0 bases from J, the gap between germline ends came to 8 bases. In DNA form, the CDR3 reads TGCGCCAGCAGCTTCGACATAATGAACACTGAAGCTTTCTTT. Its protein is CASSFDIMNTEAFF.

Only a few counts were recorded for this clonotype. The CDR3 loop reads CASSYSVDFFSGNTIYF. CDR3 bases: TGTGCCAGCAGTTACTCGGTTGACTTTTTCTCTGGAAACACCATATATTTT. The rearrangement joins TRBV6-2 or TRBV6-3 to TRBJ1-3, with D hard to call. The germline V gene encodes CDR1 MNHEY and CDR2 SVGEGT. V dropped 0 bases and J dropped 0 bases, with 12 bases sitting between them. The length of the CDR3 is 17 residues.

The sample holds a few counts of this clonotype. V and J are TRBV4-2 and TRBJ2-5; TRBD2 matches at 9 bases. The CDR3 is made up of 17 amino acids. With V trimmed by 4 bases and J by 2 bases, 11 bases remained unmatched. Germline CDR1 LGHNA, CDR2 YNFKEQ. DNA of the CDR3: TGTGCCAGCAGCCGACTCCCCGAGCTAGCGGGGCAAGAGACCCAGTACTTC. It is translated as CASSRLPELAGQETQYF.